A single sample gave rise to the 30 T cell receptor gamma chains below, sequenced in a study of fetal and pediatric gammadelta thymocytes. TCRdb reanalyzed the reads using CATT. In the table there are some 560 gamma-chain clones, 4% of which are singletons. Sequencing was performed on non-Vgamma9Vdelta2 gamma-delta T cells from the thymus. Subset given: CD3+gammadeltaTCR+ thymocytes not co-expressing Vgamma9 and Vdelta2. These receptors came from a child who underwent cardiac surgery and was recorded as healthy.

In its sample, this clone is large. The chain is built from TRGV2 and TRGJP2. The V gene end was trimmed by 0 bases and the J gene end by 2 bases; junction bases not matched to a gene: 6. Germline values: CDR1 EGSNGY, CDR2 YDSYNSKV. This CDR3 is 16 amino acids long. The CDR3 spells CATWDGAISSDWIKTF. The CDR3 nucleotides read TGTGCCACCTGGGACGGGGCCATCAGTAGTGATTGGATCAAGACGTTT.

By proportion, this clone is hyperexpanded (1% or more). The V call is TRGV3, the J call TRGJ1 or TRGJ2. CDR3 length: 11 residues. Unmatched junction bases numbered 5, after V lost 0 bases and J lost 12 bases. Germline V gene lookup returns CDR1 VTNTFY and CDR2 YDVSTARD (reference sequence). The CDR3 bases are TGTGCCACCTGGGACAGGCGAGTGAAACTCTTT. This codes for CATWDRRVKLF.

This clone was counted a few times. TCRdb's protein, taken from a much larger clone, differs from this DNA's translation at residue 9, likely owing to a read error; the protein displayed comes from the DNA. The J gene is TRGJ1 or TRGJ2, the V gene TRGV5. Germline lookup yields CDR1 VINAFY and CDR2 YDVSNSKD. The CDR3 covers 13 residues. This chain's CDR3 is CATWVQNYFKKLF. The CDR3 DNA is TGTGCCACCTGGGTCCAGAATTATTTTAAGAAACTCTTT.

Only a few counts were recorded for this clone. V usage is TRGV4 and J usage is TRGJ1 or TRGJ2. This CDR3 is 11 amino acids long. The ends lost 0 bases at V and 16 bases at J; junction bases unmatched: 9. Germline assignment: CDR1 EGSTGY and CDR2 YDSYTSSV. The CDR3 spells CATWDGPLHLF. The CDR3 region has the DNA TGTGCCACCTGGGATGGGCCACTACATCTCTTT.

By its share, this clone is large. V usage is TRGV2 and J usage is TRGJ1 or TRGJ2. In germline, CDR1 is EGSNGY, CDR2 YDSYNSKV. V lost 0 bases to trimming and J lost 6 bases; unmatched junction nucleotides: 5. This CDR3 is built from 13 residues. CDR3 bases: TGTGCCACCTGGGACGGGCCTCGTTATAAGAAACTCTTT. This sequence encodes CATWDGPRYKKLF.

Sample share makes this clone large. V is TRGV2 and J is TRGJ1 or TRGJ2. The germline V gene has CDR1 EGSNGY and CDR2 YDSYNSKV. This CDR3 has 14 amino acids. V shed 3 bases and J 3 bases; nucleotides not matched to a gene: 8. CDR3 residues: CATWDRRGYYKKLF. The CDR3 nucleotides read TGTGCCACCTGGGACCGGAGGGGTTATTATAAGAAACTCTTT.

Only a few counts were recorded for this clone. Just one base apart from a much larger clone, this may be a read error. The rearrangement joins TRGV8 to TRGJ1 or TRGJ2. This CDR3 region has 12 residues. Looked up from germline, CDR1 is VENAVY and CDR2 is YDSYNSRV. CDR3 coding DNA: TGTGCCTCCTGGACGGGTTATTATAAGAAACTCTTT. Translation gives CASWTGYYKKLF.

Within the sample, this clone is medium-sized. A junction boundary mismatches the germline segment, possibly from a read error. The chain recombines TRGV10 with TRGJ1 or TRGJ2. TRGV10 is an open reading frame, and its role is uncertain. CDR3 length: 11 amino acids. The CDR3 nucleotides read TGTGCTGCGTGGGATTACTATAAGAAACTCTTT. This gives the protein CAAWDYYKKLF.

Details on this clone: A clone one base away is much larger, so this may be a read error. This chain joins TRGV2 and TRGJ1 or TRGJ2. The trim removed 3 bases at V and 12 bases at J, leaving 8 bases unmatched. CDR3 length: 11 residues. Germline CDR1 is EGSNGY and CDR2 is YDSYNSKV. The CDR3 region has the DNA TGTGCCACCTGGGACAGGCCGGGGAAACTCTTT. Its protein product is CATWDRPGKLF.

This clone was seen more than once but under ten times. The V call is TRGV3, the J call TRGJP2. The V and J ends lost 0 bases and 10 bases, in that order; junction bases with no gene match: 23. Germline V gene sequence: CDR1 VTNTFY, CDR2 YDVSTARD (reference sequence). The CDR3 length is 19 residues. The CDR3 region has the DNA TGTGCCACCTGGGACAGGCAGGAAGGGACAGGCCGCGATTGTTGGATCAAGACGTTT. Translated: CATWDRQEGTGRDCWIKTF.

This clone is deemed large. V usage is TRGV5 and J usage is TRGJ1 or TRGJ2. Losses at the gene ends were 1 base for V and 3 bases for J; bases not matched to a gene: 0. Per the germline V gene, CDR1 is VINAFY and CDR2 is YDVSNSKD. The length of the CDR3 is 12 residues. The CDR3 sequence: CATWDSYYKKLF. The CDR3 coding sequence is TGTGCCACCTGGGACAGTTATTATAAGAAACTCTTT.

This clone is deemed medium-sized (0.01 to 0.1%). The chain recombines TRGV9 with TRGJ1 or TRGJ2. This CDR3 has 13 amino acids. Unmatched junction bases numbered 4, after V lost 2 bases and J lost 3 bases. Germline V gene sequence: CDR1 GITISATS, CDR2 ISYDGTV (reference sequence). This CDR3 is CALWEAFYYKKLF. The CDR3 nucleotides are TGTGCCTTGTGGGAGGCCTTTTATTATAAGAAACTCTTT.

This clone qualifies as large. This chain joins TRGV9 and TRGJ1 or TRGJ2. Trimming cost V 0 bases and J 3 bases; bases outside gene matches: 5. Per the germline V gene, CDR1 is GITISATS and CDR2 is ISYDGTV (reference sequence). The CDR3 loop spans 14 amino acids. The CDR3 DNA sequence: TGTGCCTTGTGGGAGGTGACTATTTATTATAAGAAACTCTTT. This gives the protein CALWEVTIYYKKLF.

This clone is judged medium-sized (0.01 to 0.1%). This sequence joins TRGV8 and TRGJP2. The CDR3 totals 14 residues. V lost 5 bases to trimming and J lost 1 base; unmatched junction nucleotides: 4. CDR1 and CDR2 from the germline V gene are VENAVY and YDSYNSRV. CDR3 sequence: CATWVPSSDWIKTF. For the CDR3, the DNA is TGTGCCACCTGGGTTCCTAGTAGTGATTGGATCAAGACGTTT.

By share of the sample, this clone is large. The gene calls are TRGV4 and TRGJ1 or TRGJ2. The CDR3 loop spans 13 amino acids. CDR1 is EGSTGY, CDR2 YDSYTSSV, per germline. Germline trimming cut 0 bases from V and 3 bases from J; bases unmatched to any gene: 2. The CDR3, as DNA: TGTGCCACCTGGGATGGGCGTTATTATAAGAAACTCTTT. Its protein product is CATWDGRYYKKLF.

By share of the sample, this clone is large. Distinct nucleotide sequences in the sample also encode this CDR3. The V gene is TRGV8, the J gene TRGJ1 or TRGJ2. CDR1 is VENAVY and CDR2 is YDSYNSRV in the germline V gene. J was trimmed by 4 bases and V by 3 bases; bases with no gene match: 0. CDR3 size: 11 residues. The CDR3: CATWDYYKKLF. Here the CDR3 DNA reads TGTGCCACCTGGGATTATTATAAGAAACTCTTT.

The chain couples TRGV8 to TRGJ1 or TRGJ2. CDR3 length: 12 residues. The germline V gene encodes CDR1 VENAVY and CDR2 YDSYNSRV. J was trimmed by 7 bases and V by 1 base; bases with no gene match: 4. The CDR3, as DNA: TGTGCCACCTGGGATAGTCAGTATAAGAAACTCTTT. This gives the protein CATWDSQYKKLF.

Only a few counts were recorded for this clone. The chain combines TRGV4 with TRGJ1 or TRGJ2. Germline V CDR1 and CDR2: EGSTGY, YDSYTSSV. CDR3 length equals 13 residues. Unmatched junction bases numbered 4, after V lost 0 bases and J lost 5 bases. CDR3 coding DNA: TGTGCCACCTGGGATGGGTTTAATTATAAGAAACTCTTT. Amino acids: CATWDGFNYKKLF.

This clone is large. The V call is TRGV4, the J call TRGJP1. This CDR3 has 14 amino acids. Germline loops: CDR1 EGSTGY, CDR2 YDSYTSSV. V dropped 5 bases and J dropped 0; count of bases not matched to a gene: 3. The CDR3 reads CATWGHTTGWFKIF. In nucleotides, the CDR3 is TGTGCCACCTGGGGTCATACCACTGGTTGGTTCAAGATATTT.

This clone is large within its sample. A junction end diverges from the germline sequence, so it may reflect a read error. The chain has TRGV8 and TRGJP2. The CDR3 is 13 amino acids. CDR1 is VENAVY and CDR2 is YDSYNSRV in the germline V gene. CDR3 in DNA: TGTGCCACCTGGAATAGTAGTGATTGGATCAAGACGTTT. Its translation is CATWNSSDWIKTF.

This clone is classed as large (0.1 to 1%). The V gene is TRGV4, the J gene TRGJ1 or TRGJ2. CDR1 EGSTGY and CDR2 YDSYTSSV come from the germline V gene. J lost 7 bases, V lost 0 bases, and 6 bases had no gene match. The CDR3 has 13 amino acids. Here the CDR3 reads CATWDGPGYKKLF. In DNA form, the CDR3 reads TGTGCCACCTGGGATGGGCCCGGGTATAAGAAACTCTTT.

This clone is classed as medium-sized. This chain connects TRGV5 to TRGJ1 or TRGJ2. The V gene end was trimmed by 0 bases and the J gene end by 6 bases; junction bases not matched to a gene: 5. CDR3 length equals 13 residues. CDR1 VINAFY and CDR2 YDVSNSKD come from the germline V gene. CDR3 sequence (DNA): TGTGCCACCTGGGACAGGCTCCCTTATAAGAAACTCTTT. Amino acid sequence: CATWDRLPYKKLF.

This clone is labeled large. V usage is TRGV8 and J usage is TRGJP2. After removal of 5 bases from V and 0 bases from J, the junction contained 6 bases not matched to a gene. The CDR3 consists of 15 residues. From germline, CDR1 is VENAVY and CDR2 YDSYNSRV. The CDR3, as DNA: TGTGCCACCTGGGCTAGCCATAGTAGTGATTGGATCAAGACGTTT. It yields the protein CATWASHSSDWIKTF.

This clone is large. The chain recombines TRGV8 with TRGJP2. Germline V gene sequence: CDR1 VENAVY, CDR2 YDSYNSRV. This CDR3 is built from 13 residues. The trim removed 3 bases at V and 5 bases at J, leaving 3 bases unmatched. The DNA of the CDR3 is TGTGCCACCTGGGATTGGAGTGATTGGATCAAGACGTTT. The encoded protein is CATWDWSDWIKTF.

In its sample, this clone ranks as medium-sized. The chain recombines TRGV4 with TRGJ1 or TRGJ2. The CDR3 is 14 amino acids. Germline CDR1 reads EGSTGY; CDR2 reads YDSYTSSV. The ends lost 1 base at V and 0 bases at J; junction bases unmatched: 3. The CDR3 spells CATWDGKNYYKKLF. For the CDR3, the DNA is TGTGCCACCTGGGATGGAAAGAATTATTATAAGAAACTCTTT.

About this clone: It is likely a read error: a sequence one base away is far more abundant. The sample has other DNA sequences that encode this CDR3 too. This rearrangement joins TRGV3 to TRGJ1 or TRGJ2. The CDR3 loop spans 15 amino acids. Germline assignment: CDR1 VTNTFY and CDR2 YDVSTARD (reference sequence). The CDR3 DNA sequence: TGCGCCACCTGGGACAGGCGTGGAGATTATTATAAGAAACTCTTT. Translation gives CATWDRRGDYYKKLF.

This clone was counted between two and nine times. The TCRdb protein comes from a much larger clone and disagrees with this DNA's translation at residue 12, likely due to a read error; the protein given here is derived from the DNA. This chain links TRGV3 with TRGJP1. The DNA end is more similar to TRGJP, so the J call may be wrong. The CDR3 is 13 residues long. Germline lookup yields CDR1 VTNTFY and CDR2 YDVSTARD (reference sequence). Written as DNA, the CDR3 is TGTGCCACCTGGGACGGACCTGTCTTGTTCAAGGTATTT. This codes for CATWDGPVLFKVF.

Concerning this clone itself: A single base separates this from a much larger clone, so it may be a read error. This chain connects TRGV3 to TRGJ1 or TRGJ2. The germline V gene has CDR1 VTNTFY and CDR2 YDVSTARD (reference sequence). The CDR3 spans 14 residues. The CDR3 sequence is CATWDSAIYYKKLF. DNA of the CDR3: TGTGCCACCTGGGACAGTGCGATTTATTATAAGAAACTCTTC.

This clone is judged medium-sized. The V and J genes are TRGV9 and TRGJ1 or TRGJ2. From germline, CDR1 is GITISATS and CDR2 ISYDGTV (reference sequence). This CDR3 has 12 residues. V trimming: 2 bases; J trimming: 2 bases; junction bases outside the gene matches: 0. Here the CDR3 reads CALWEDYYKKLF. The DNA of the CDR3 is TGTGCCTTGTGGGAGGATTATTATAAGAAACTCTTT.

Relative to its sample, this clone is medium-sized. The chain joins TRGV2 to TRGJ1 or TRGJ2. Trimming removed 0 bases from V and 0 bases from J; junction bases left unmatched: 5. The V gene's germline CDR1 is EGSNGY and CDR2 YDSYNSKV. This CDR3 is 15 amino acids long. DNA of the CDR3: TGTGCCACCTGGGACGGGGATGTGAATTATTATAAGAAACTCTTT. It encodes CATWDGDVNYYKKLF.